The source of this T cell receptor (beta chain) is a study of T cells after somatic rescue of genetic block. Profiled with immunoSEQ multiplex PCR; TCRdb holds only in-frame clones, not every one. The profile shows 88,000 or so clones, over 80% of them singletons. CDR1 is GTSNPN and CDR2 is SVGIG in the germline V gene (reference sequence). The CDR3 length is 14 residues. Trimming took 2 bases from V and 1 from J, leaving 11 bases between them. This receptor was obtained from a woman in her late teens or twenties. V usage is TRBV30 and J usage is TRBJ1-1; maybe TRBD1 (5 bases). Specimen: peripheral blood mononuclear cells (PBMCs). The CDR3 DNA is TGTGCCTGGAGTTCTGACAGTCCGAACACTGAAGCTTTCTTT. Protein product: CAWSSDSPNTEAFF.